Presented here are 19 T cell receptor beta chains from one specimen sequenced in a study of long-term antiretroviral therapy in people with HIV. The assay, immunoSEQ v3.0, was run at survey level. TCRdb's table, derived via immunoSEQ multiplex PCR, lists solely in-frame clones and lacks some. The table lists 25,000 to 30,000 clones, 95% of them singletons. Here the sequenced sample was unsorted PBMCs, taken 5.3 years after starting antiretroviral therapy. The receptors derive from a man aged 25 to 45 with HIV.

The chain has TRBV27 and TRBJ2-6, with 9 bases aligning to TRBD1. J was trimmed by 0 bases and V by 6 bases; bases with no gene match: 9. Germline values: CDR1 MNHEY, CDR2 SMNVEV (reference sequence). The CDR3 totals 18 residues. CDR3 in amino acids: CASSPLTGGFSGANVLTF. The CDR3 nucleotides read TGTGCCAGCAGCCCCCTGACAGGGGGTTTCTCTGGGGCCAACGTCCTGACTTTC.

This chain connects TRBV25-1 to TRBJ2-7, with D hard to call. The V gene's germline CDR1 is MGHDK and CDR2 SYGVNS. CDR3 size: 10 residues. V was trimmed by 8 bases and J by 1 base, leaving 3 bases between them. CDR3 sequence: CASRSYEQYF. The CDR3 coding sequence is TGTGCCAGCCGGTCCTACGAGCAGTACTTC.

This chain uses TRBV19 with TRBJ1-6, with TRBD1 matching over 7 bases. Germline CDR1 is LNHDA and CDR2 is SQIVND (reference sequence). The trim removed 9 bases at V and 9 bases at J, leaving 11 bases unmatched. The CDR3 runs 14 residues. CDR3 residues: CASQGDSLASPLHF. The CDR3 DNA reads TGTGCCAGCCAAGGGGACAGCTTGGCTTCACCCCTCCACTTT.

The J gene is TRBJ1-1, the V gene TRBV28; no clear D gene. Trimming stripped 2 bases from V and 7 bases from J, with 2 bases between. The CDR3 loop spans 10 amino acids. Germline lookup yields CDR1 MDHEN and CDR2 SYDVKM. Here the CDR3 DNA reads TGTGCCAGCAGTTTAGGTGAAGCTTTCTTT. Protein: CASSLGEAFF.

The gene calls are TRBV5-1 and TRBJ1-5, with TRBD1 identical over 8 bases. Looked up from germline, CDR1 is SGHRS and CDR2 is YFSETQ. V lost 2 bases, J lost 6 bases, and 7 bases stayed unmatched. The length of the CDR3 is 15 residues. The CDR3 protein is CASSLQGEEGQPQHF. The CDR3 DNA sequence: TGCGCCAGCAGCTTACAGGGGGAGGAGGGTCAGCCCCAGCATTTT.

V is TRBV6-1 and J is TRBJ1-5; the D is unclear. The CDR3 sequence is 14 residues long. Trimming cost V 1 base and J 6 bases, with 10 bases left between them. Germline CDR1 reads MNHNS; CDR2 reads SASEGT. The CDR3 sequence: CASSEVGSSQPQHF. The CDR3 DNA reads TGTGCCAGCAGTGAAGTAGGGTCGAGTCAGCCCCAGCATTTT.

The chain employs TRBV6-1 and TRBJ1-5, with 7 bases fitting TRBD1. V lost 3 bases to trimming and J lost 7 bases; unmatched junction nucleotides: 12. Germline V gene data show CDR1 as MNHNS and CDR2 as SASEGT. CDR3 length: 16 amino acids. Written as DNA, the CDR3 is TGTGCCAGCAGTGAGAGCGGACAGGCCTTGGGGCAGCCCCAGCATTTT. Amino acids: CASSESGQALGQPQHF.

The rearrangement links TRBV10-3 to TRBJ1-1; D call uncertain. In germline, CDR1 is ENHRY, CDR2 SYGVKD. V lost 0 bases and J 10 bases, leaving 9 bases between the germline ends. The CDR3 extends over 12 amino acids. The CDR3 DNA reads as TGTGCCATCAGTGAGTCGGCCCTACGAGCTTTCTTT. This codes for CAISESALRAFF.

V and J are TRBV11-2 and TRBJ2-1; TRBD2 is a possible D gene (6 bases). Trimming took 5 bases from V and 2 from J, leaving 19 bases between them. In germline, CDR1 is SGHAT, CDR2 FQNNGV. This CDR3 contains 17 residues. The chain's CDR3 is CASSVGGTSFTYNEQFF. In DNA form, the CDR3 reads TGTGCCAGCAGCGTCGGAGGGACCAGCTTCACCTACAATGAGCAGTTCTTC.

The V gene is TRBV7-8, the J gene TRBJ1-5, with D maybe TRBD1 (5 bases). The CDR3 has 14 residues. Germline CDR1 reads SGHVS; CDR2 reads FQNEAQ. V lost 6 bases and J lost 3, with 12 bases in between. In DNA, the CDR3 is TGTGCCAGCAGTCGGGACGGAACCAATCAGCCCCAGCATTTT. The encoded protein is CASSRDGTNQPQHF.

The J gene is TRBJ1-1, the V gene TRBV19; 7 bases map to TRBD1. This CDR3 spans 15 amino acids. Germline V gives CDR1 LNHDA, CDR2 SQIVND (reference sequence). J gave up 2 bases and V 2 bases, and 5 bases lay outside the gene matches. CDR3 residues: CASSIIQGVNTEAFF. The CDR3 bases are TGTGCCAGTAGTATAATTCAGGGGGTTAACACTGAAGCTTTCTTT.

CDR3 residues: CASSFGGASYEQYF. CDR3 coding DNA: TGTGCCAGCAGTTTTGGGGGCGCGTCCTACGAGCAGTACTTC. The chain employs TRBV27 and TRBJ2-7, with D possibly matching TRBD1 (6 bases). The CDR3 spans 14 residues. From germline, CDR1 is MNHEY and CDR2 SMNVEV (reference sequence). Trimming removed 3 bases at V and 1 base at J, with 10 bases between.

V and J are TRBV2 and TRBJ2-6; possibly TRBD1 for D (5 bases). V dropped 3 bases and J dropped 1 base, with 7 bases sitting between them. Germline CDR1 SNHLY, CDR2 FYNNEI. The CDR3 has 15 residues. CDR3 DNA sequence: TGTGCCAGCAGTGACCAGGGATCTGGGGCCAACGTCCTGACTTTC. This encodes CASSDQGSGANVLTF.

V usage is TRBV7-2 and J usage is TRBJ1-1; 7 nucleotides agree with TRBD1. Germline-derived CDR1 and CDR2 are SGHTA and FQGNSA. V lost 5 bases and J lost 4; bases outside the gene matches: 7. This CDR3 region has 14 residues. The CDR3 is CASSVTGVGTEAFF. Here the CDR3 DNA reads TGTGCCAGCAGCGTCACAGGGGTCGGCACTGAAGCTTTCTTT.

The chain carries TRBV13 and TRBJ2-4; D unclear. This CDR3 is 15 amino acids long. Deletions cut 6 bases from V and 3 bases from J, with 15 bases between. Germline-derived CDR1 and CDR2 are PRHDT and FYEKMQ (reference sequence). The CDR3 coding sequence is TGTGCCAGCAGTTCTAGTTGGCTAGTCAAAAACATTCAGTACTTC. It specifies CASSSSWLVKNIQYF.

The V and J genes are TRBV5-1 and TRBJ2-3; D possibly corresponds to TRBD2 (5 bases). Germline lookup yields CDR1 SGHRS and CDR2 YFSETQ. This CDR3 region has 12 residues. Trimming pared 2 bases from V and 5 bases from J, leaving 6 bases between. CDR3 region: CASSFGLDTQYF. CDR3 nucleotide sequence: TGCGCCAGCAGCTTCGGACTAGATACGCAGTATTTT.

The chain combines TRBV12-5 with TRBJ2-1; 13 positions match TRBD2. Germline CDR1 is LGHNT and CDR2 is FRNRAP. CDR3 length equals 13 residues. V dropped 5 bases and J dropped 13; count of bases not matched to a gene: 5. CDR3 residues: CASGTGLAGNQFF. CDR3 bases: TGTGCTAGTGGTACGGGACTAGCGGGGAATCAGTTCTTC.

This clone showed up just once. V gene TRBV5-1 combines with J gene TRBJ2-5; D is possibly TRBD2 (5 bases). Germline V gene sequence: CDR1 SGHRS, CDR2 YFSETQ. There are 13 residues in the CDR3. V was cut by 4 bases and J by 8 bases, with 15 bases left in between. The CDR3 DNA reads as TGCGCCAGCAGCCCAAGAGACCGGGGTACCCAGTACTTC. It codes for CASSPRDRGTQYF.

This clone appeared once. The chain is built from TRBV4-1 and TRBJ1-5; 10 positions agree with TRBD1. The ends lost 0 bases at V and 7 bases at J; junction bases unmatched: 9. Germline V gives CDR1 MGHRA, CDR2 YSYEKL. The CDR3 has 17 residues. CDR3 loop: CASSQDPDRGQGQPQHF. The DNA for the CDR3 is TGCGCCAGCAGCCAAGATCCAGACAGGGGGCAGGGGCAGCCCCAGCATTTT.